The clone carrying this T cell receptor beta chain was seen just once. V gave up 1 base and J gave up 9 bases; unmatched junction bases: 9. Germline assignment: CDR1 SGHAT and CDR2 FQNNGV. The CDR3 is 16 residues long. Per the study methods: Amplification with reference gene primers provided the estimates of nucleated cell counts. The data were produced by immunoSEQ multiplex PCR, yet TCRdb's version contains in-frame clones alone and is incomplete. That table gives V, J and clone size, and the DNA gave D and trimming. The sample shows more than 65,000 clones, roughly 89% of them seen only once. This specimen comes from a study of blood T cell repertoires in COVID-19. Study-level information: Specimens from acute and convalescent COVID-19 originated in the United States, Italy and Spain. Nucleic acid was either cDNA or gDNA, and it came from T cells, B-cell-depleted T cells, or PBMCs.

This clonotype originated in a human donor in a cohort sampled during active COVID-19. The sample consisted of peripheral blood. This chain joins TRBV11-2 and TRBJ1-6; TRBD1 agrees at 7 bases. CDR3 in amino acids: CASSLGGGGDGSPLHF. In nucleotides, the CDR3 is TGTGCCAGCAGCTTAGGAGGAGGGGGCGACGGTTCACCCCTCCACTTT.